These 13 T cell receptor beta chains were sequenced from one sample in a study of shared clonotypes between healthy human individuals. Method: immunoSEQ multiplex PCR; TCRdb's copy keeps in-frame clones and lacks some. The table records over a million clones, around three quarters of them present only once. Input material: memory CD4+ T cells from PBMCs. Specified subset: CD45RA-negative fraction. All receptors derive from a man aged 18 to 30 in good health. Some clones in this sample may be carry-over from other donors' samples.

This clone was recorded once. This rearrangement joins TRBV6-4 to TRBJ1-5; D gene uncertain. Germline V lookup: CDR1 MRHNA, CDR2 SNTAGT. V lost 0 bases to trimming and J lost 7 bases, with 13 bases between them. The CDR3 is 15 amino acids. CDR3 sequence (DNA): TGTGCCAGCAGTGACTCGAGGAGGGAAAACCAGCCCCAGCATTTT. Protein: CASSDSRRENQPQHF.

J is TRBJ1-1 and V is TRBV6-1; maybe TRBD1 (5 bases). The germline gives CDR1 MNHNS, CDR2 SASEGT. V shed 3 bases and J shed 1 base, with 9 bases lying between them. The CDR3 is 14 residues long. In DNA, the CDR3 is TGTGCCAGCAGTGACGGGAGGGGGAACACTGAAGCTTTCTTT. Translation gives CASSDGRGNTEAFF.

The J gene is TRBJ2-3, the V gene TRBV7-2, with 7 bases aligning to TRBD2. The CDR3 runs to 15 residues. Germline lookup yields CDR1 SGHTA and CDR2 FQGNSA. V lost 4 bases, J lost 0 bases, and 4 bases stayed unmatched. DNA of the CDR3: TGTGCCAGCAGCTCCTACGGGGGGAGCACAGATACGCAGTATTTT. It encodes CASSSYGGSTDTQYF.

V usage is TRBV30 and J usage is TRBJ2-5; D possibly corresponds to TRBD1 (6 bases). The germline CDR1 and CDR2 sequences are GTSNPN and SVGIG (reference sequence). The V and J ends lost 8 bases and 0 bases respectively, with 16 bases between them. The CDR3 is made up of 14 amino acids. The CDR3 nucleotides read TGTGCCGGGAACAGGGCCCCCTACCAAGAGACCCAGTACTTC. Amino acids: CAGNRAPYQETQYF.

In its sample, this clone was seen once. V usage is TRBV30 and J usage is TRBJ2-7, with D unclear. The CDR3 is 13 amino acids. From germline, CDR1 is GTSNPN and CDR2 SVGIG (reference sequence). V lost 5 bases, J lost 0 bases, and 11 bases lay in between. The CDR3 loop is CAWAWQDSYEQYF. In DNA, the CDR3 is TGTGCCTGGGCGTGGCAGGACTCCTACGAGCAGTACTTC.

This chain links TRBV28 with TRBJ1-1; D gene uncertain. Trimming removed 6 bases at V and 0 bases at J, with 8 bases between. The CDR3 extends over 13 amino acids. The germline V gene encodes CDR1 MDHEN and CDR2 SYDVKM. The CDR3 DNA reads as TGTGCCAGCAGGACGGGAATGAACACTGAAGCTTTCTTT. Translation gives CASRTGMNTEAFF.

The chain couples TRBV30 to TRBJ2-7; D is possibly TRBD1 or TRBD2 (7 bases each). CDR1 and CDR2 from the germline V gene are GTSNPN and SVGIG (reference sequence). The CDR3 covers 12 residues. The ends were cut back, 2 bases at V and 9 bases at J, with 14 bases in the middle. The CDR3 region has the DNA TGTGCCTGGAGTCCAGGGGGGGAAGGGCAGTACTTC. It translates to CAWSPGGEGQYF.

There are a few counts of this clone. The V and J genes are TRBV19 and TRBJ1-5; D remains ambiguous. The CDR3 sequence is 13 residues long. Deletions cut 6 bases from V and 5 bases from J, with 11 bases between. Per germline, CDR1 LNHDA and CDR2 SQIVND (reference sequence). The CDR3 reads CASRGTWDQPQHF. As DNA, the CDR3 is TGTGCCAGTAGGGGCACATGGGATCAGCCCCAGCATTTT.

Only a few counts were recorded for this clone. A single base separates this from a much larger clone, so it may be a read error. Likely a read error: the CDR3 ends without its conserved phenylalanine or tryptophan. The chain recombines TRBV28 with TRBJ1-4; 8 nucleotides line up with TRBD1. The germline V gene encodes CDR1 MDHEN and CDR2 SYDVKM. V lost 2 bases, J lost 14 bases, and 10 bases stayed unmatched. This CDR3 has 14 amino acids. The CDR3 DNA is TGTGCCAGCAGTTTAGGCGGACAGGGTTATCGCCTGTTTCTT. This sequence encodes CASSLGGQGYRLFL.

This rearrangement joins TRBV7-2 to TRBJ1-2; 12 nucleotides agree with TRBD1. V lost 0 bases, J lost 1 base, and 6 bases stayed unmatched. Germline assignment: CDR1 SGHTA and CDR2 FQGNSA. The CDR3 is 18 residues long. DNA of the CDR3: TGTGCCAGCAGCTTAGCGGGACAGGGGGCCATCAGTAACTATGGCTACACCTTC. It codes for CASSLAGQGAISNYGYTF.

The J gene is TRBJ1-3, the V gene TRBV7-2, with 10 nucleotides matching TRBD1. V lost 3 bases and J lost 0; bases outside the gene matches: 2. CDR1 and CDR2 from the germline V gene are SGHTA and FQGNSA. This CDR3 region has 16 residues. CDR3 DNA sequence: TGTGCCAGCAGCTTGGGACAGGGGTCCTCTGGAAACACCATATATTTT. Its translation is CASSLGQGSSGNTIYF.

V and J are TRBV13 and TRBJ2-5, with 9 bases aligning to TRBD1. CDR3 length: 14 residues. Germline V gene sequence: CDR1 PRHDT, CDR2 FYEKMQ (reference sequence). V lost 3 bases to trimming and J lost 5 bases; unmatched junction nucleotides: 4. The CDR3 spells CASSFTGGSETQYF. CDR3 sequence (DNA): TGTGCCAGCAGCTTCACAGGGGGCAGTGAGACCCAGTACTTC.

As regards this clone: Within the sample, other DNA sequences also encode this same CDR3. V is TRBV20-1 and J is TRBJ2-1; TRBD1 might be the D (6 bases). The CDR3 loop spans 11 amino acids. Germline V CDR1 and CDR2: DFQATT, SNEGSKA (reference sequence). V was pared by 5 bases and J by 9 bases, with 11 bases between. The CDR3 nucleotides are TGCAGTGCTCTAAAAGGGGGTGAGCAGTTCTTC. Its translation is CSALKGGEQFF.